This T cell receptor (beta chain) was recorded in a study of blood T cell repertoires in COVID-19. About the research overall: Both acute and convalescent COVID-19 samples were obtained from the United States, Italy and Spain.

Trimming cost V 4 bases and J 9 bases; bases outside gene matches: 10. The CDR3 spans 16 residues. Germline lookup yields CDR1 LNHDA and CDR2 SQIVND (reference sequence). The table came from immunoSEQ multiplex PCR; TCRdb's copy has only in-frame clones and leaves some out. The sample holds around 260,000 clones; 80% to 90% are singletons and the top ten take roughly 4%. Adults between about 18 and 95 years of age took part from approximately 24 US areas. This chain uses TRBV19 with TRBJ2-1; 12 bases agree with TRBD2. The clonotype comes from a young man with acute COVID-19. The sample was PBMCs or T cells enriched from blood (not recorded which). The CDR3 region has the DNA TGTGCCAGTAGTAGGCCTAGCGGGAGGGTGATCCGTGAGCAGTTCTTC. It encodes CASSRPSGRVIREQFF.